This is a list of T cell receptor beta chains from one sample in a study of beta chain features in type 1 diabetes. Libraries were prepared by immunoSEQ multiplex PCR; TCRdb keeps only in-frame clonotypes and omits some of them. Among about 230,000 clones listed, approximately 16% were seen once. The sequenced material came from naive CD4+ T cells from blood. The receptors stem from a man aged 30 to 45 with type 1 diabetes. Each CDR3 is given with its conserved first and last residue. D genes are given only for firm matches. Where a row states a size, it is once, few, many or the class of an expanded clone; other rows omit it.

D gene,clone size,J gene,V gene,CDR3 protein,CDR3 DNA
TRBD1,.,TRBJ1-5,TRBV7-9,CASSTGDPSSPVDF,TGTGCCAGCAGCACAGGGGATCCATCATCCCCAGTGGATTTT
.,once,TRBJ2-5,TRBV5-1,CASRTEETQYF,TGCGCCAGCAGAACTGAAGAGACCCAGTACTTC
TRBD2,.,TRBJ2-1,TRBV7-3,CASSKFGTSGRSVSEQFF,TGTGCCAGCAGCAAGTTTGGGACTAGCGGGAGATCTGTTAGTGAGCAGTTCTTC
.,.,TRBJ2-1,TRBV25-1,CASSERTATSYNEQFF,TGTGCCAGCAGTGAAAGAACAGCTACCTCCTACAATGAGCAGTTCTTC
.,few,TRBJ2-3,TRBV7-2,CASSFGAPGTDTQYF,TGTGCCAGCAGCTTTGGGGCCCCTGGGACAGATACGCAGTATTTT
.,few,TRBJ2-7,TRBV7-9,CASSSSGEQYF,TGTGCCAGCAGCTCCTCGGGGGAGCAGTACTTC
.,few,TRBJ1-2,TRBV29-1,CSVEDSRVYGYTF,TGCAGCGTTGAAGACAGCCGGGTCTATGGCTACACCTTC
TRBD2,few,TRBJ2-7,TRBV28,CASSWTGGDEQYF,TGTGCCAGCAGTTGGACGGGGGGTGACGAGCAGTACTTC
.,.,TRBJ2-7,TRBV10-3,CAGGEQGSYEQYF,TGTGCCGGTGGGGAGCAAGGCTCCTACGAGCAGTACTTC
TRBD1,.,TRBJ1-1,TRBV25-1,CASRPGTGWDGYTEAFF,TGTGCCAGCAGACCTGGGACAGGGTGGGATGGGTACACTGAAGCTTTCTTT
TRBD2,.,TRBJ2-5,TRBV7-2,CASSLGLAGAETQYF,TGTGCCAGCAGCTTGGGACTAGCGGGAGCGGAGACCCAGTACTTC
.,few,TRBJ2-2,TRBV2,CASSEVLRQSGELFF,TGTGCCAGCAGTGAAGTTTTAAGGCAGTCCGGGGAGCTGTTTTTT
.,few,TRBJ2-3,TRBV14,CASSHPSTDTQYF,TGTGCCAGCAGCCACCCTAGCACAGATACGCAGTATTTT
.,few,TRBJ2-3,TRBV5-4,CASSYSGYTDTQYF,TGTGCCAGCAGCTATAGCGGATACACAGATACGCAGTATTTT
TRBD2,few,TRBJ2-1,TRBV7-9,CASSVDGLAEYNEQFF,TGTGCCAGCAGCGTAGACGGTCTAGCGGAATACAATGAACAGTTCTTC
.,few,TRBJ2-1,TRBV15,CATRNYNEQFF,TGTGCCACCAGGAACTACAATGAGCAGTTCTTC
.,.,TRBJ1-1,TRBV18,CASSPSRDTNTEAFF,TGTGCCAGCTCACCGTCCCGGGACACGAACACTGAAGCTTTCTTT
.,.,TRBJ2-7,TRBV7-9,CASSSRDTQQHEQYF,TGTGCCAGCAGCTCCCGGGACACACAGCAGCACGAGCAGTACTTC
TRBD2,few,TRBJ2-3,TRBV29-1,CSVVGSMTSGGTDTQYF,TGCAGCGTTGTTGGGTCTATGACTAGCGGAGGCACAGATACGCAGTATTTT
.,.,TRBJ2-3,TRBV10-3,CAISGGTGTFTDTQYF,TGTGCCATCAGTGGTGGAACAGGGACATTCACAGATACGCAGTATTTT
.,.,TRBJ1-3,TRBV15,CATSRERDTNFGNTIYF,TGTGCCACCAGCAGAGAGAGGGACACAAATTTCGGAAACACCATATATTTT
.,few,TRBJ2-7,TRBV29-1,CSVEDRQQYF,TGCAGCGTTGAAGATCGACAGCAGTACTTC
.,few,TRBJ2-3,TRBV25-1,CASSEPYADTQYF,TGTGCCAGCAGTGAACCGTATGCAGATACGCAGTATTTT
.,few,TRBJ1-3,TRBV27,CASSHGNTIYF,TGTGCCAGCAGTCATGGAAACACCATATATTTT
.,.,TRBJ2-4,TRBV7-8,CASSLAGADIQYF,TGTGCCAGCAGCTTAGCGGGAGCAGACATTCAGTACTTC
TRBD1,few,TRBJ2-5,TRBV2,CASNPRGQETQYF,TGTGCCAGCAACCCCAGGGGGCAAGAGACCCAGTACTTC
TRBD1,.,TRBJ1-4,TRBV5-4,CASSPSTGEFEKLFF,TGTGCCAGCAGCCCGAGTACAGGGGAGTTTGAAAAACTGTTTTTT
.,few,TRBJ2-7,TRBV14,CASSHGLPHEQYF,TGTGCCAGCAGCCACGGATTGCCCCACGAGCAGTACTTC
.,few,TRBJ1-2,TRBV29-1,CSVDPGFGYGYTF,TGCAGCGTTGACCCGGGGTTTGGCTATGGCTACACCTTC
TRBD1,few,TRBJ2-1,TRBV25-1,CASLPDRGRSEQFF,TGTGCCAGCCTCCCGGACAGGGGGCGCAGTGAGCAGTTCTTC
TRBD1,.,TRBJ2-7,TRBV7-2,CASSHTGDHEQYF,TGTGCCAGCAGCCATACAGGGGACCACGAGCAGTACTTC
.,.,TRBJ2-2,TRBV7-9,CASSFSGANTGELFF,TGTGCCAGCAGCTTTAGCGGAGCGAACACCGGGGAGCTGTTTTTT
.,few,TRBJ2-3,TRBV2,CASRGVYSGTDTQYF,TGTGCCAGCAGGGGGGTCTATTCGGGCACAGATACGCAGTATTTT
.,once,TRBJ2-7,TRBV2,CASRRRGNDYEQYF,TGTGCCAGCAGGAGGAGGGGTAATGACTACGAGCAGTACTTC
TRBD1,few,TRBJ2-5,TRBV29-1,CSVAGTDQETQYF,TGCAGCGTTGCTGGGACAGACCAAGAGACCCAGTACTTC
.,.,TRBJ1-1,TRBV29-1,CSAGRRGITEAFF,TGCAGCGCCGGGAGACGGGGAATCACTGAAGCTTTCTTT
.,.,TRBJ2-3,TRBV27,CASSFPAAGGRSTDTQYF,TGTGCCAGCAGTTTCCCCGCCGCTGGGGGGCGGTCCACAGATACGCAGTATTTT
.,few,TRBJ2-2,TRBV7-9,CASSLFNTGELFF,TGTGCCAGCAGCTTATTTAACACCGGGGAGCTGTTTTTT
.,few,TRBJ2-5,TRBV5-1,CASSPSPQETQYF,TGCGCCAGCAGCCCCTCGCCTCAAGAGACCCAGTACTTC
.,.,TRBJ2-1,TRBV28,CASSLRSNEQFF,TGTGCCAGCAGTTTAAGGAGCAATGAGCAGTTCTTC
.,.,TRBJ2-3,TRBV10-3,CAIAGTTTSTDTQYF,TGTGCCATCGCCGGGACGACCACTAGCACAGATACGCAGTATTTT
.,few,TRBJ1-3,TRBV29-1,CSVVGPGDTIYF,TGCAGCGTTGTGGGGCCCGGGGACACCATATATTTT
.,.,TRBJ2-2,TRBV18,CASSQGRNTGELFF,TGTGCCAGCTCACAGGGGAGGAACACCGGGGAGCTGTTTTTT
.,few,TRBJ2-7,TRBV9,CASSVEGYEQYF,TGTGCCAGCAGCGTAGAGGGATACGAGCAGTACTTC
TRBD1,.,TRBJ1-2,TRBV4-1,CASSPPGQGYGYTF,TGCGCCAGCAGCCCACCGGGACAGGGTTATGGCTACACCTTC
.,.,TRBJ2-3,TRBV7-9,CASIGFSGGDFSTDTQYF,TGTGCCAGCATCGGTTTTAGCGGAGGGGACTTTAGCACAGATACGCAGTATTTT
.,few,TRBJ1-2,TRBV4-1,CASSQDMAAGRYGYTF,TGCGCCAGCAGCCAAGATATGGCAGCAGGGAGGTATGGCTACACCTTC
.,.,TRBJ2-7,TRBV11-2,CASSLRIEQYF,TGTGCCAGCAGCTTACGAATCGAGCAGTACTTC
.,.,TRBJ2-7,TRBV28,CASSYGRYEQYF,TGTGCCAGCAGCTACGGCCGCTACGAGCAGTACTTC
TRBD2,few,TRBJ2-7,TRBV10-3,CATEEGTGGKYEQYF,TGTGCCACCGAGGAAGGAACGGGAGGGAAGTACGAGCAGTACTTC
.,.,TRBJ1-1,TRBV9,CASSVAEGWNTEAFF,TGTGCCAGCAGCGTAGCTGAGGGTTGGAACACTGAAGCTTTCTTT
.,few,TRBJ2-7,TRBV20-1,CSGGGVYEQYF,TGCAGTGGAGGTGGAGTCTACGAGCAGTACTTC